This T cell receptor beta chain is drawn from a study of shared clonotypes between healthy human individuals. Germline CDR1 is SGHKS and CDR2 is YYEKEE (reference sequence). V lost 4 bases, J lost 7 bases, and 15 bases lay in between. The CDR3 is 13 amino acids. Profiled with immunoSEQ multiplex PCR; TCRdb holds only in-frame clones, not every one. Found here are about 2.1 million clones, roughly 91% of them singletons; the top ten hold about 1.5%. The naive CD8 subset, CD45RO-negative cells positively selected for CCR7, excluded terminally differentiated effector memory CD45RA+ cells. J is TRBJ2-7 and V is TRBV5-5; a weak D match, TRBD2 (6 bases). Sequencing was performed on naive CD8+ T cells from PBMCs. This receptor was obtained from a man aged 18 to 29 in good health. Some clones in this sample may be carry-over from other donors' samples. Here the CDR3 DNA reads TGTGCCAGCAGCCATGGGACTGGAGGTGAGCAGTACTTC. This translates into CASSHGTGGEQYF.